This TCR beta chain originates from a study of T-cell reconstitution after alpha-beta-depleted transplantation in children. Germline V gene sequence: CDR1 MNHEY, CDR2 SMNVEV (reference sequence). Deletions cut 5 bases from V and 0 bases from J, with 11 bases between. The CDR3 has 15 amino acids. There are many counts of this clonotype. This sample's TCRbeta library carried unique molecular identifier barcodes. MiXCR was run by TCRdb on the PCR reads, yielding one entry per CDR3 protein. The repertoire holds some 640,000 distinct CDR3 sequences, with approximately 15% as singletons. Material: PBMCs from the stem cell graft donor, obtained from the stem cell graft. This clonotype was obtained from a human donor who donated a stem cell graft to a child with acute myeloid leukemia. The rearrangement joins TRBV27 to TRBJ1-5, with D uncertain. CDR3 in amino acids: CASSRGPFSNQPQHF. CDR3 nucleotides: TGTGCCAGCAGTCGAGGACCCTTTAGCAATCAGCCCCAGCATTTT.